The T cell receptor (beta chain) under discussion was sequenced for a study of technical replicates of blood from a few donors. Germline V lookup: CDR1 GTSNPN, CDR2 SVGIG (reference sequence). The CDR3 sequence is 15 residues long. The trim removed 4 bases at V and 7 bases at J, leaving 8 bases unmatched. Sequencing was performed with immunoSEQ multiplex PCR; in TCRdb, only in-frame clones are kept and a portion is missing. This sample has about 12,000 clones; 95% occur once, and the top ten carry more than 6%. The sequence was obtained from a human donor in good health. The sample was PBMCs. The genes are TRBV30 and TRBJ2-1; TRBD2 aligns across 12 bases. In DNA form, the CDR3 reads TGTGCCTGGACACATGGGACTAGCGGGTGGAATGAGCAGTTCTTC. It yields the protein CAWTHGTSGWNEQFF.